These 4 T cell receptor beta chains were all obtained from the same sample, sequenced in a study of T-cell memory formation after mild COVID-19. TCRdb reprocessed the 5' RACE reads with MiXCR, giving one entry per CDR3 protein. This sample has roughly 150,000 distinct CDR3 sequences, with about an eighth found just once. Sequencing used PBMCs or a T cell subset sorted from them (not recorded which). These receptors came from a young man who had mild COVID-19 (a few samples of this study predate the infection). Cell type and time point are not known.

In its sample, this clonotype was seen a few times. The chain employs TRBV5-1 and TRBJ2-1, with TRBD1 as a possible D gene (5 bases). Germline V gene sequence: CDR1 SGHRS, CDR2 YFSETQ. The CDR3 extends over 15 amino acids. The ends were cut back, 4 bases at V and 7 bases at J, with 18 bases in the middle. CDR3 nucleotide sequence: TGCGCCAGCAGCCAAGGGGTAGGCGTTTGGAATGAGCAGTTCTTC. Protein sequence: CASSQGVGVWNEQFF.

The rearrangement uses TRBV12-3 or TRBV12-4 and TRBJ2-1; no clear D gene. The V and J ends lost 3 bases and 8 bases respectively, with 5 bases between them. The CDR3 is made up of 11 amino acids. In DNA, the CDR3 is TGTGCCAGCAGTTTGTATGATGAGCAGTTCTTC. It translates to CASSLYDEQFF.

Here the CDR3 DNA reads TGTGCCTGGAACAGACAGAATCAAGAGACCCAGTACTTC. It is translated as CAWNRQNQETQYF. The J gene is TRBJ2-5, the V gene TRBV30; a possible D gene is TRBD1 (5 bases). Trimming stripped 4 bases from V and 2 bases from J, with 11 bases between. The CDR3 contains 13 residues. Germline V gives CDR1 GTSNPN, CDR2 SVGIG (reference sequence).

This clonotype came up a few times. The chain is built from TRBV12-3 or TRBV12-4 and TRBJ2-2, with D unresolved. CDR3 length: 14 residues. V lost 7 bases to trimming and J lost 4 bases, with 13 bases between them. The CDR3 region is CASTRTGGTGELFF. In DNA, the CDR3 is TGTGCCAGCACCCGAACCGGTGGCACCGGGGAGCTGTTTTTT.